This T cell receptor beta chain was observed in a study of T-cell reconstitution after alpha-beta-depleted transplantation in children. Study-wide results and limits: Recipient T cells and thymic progenitors that survived gave rise to the high TCRbeta diversity observed at day 60 in some patients. Where alpha-beta T cells came from about two months after transplant was reportedly several hundred expanded graft clones. T-cell counts and diversity were attributed mostly to newly produced T cells one year after transplant.

A TCRbeta library incorporating unique molecular identifiers was prepared. TCRdb fed the PCR reads into MiXCR, producing one record per CDR3 protein. The sample shows 550,000 to 800,000 distinct CDR3 sequences, 13% of them seen only once. Worth noting for this clonotype: The antigen is not known.

The CDR3 length is 14 residues. Trimming cost V 4 bases and J 3 bases, with 10 bases left between them. The germline V gene has CDR1 MGHRA and CDR2 YSYEKL. This rearrangement joins TRBV4-1 to TRBJ1-5; D remains unclear. The sequencing here drew on PBMCs, taken before TCRalphabeta/CD19-depleted stem cell transplant. This receptor was taken from a girl aged 2-10 years with congenital amegakaryocytic thrombocytopenia, due to receive a stem cell transplant. CDR3 protein: CASSPPNPNQPQHF. The CDR3 DNA reads TGCGCCAGCAGCCCACCAAACCCCAATCAGCCCCAGCATTTT.